Sequencing of this TCR beta chain was carried out in a study of blood T cell repertoires in COVID-19. As for the study in general: Samples came from the United States, Italy and Spain, spanning acute and convalescent COVID-19.

The CDR3 loop spans 17 amino acids. Per germline, CDR1 SNHLY and CDR2 FYNNEI. Trimming pared 4 bases from V and 0 bases from J, leaving 17 bases between. Original methodology: Reference gene primer amplification gave estimated nucleated cell counts. Repertoires were generated with immunoSEQ multiplex PCR, while TCRdb's copy carries only in-frame clones and drops some. V and J calls and clone size are given by that table; D and trimming were obtained from the DNA. In the table there are about 150,000 clones, 87% of which are singletons. The sequenced sample was peripheral blood. J is TRBJ2-3 and V is TRBV2; possibly TRBD2 for D (6 bases). This sequence was found in a man aged 45-65 years with active COVID-19. The CDR3 here is CASSAFGSSASTDTQYF. DNA of the CDR3: TGTGCCAGCAGTGCCTTCGGGTCTAGCGCCAGCACAGATACGCAGTATTTT.